Following are 13 T cell receptor beta chains from one sample sequenced in a study of blood T cell repertoires in COVID-19. Clones were sequenced by immunoSEQ multiplex PCR, and TCRdb holds only the in-frame ones, with some missing. This sample has about 58,000 clones; about 88% occur once, and the top ten carry 7% to 9%. The sequencing input was peripheral blood. These receptors were obtained from a woman aged 70-85 years with active COVID-19.

This clone is a singleton in its sample. The chain employs TRBV11-2 and TRBJ2-1; no firm D call. V was cut by 3 bases and J by 6 bases, with 6 bases left in between. Germline V gene sequence: CDR1 SGHAT, CDR2 FQNNGV. CDR3 length: 12 amino acids. CDR3 sequence (DNA): TGTGCCAGCAGCTTCTACGGCAATGAGCAGTTCTTC. Protein: CASSFYGNEQFF.

This clone was recorded once. CDR3 in amino acids: CASSTAGANVLTF. The CDR3 coding sequence is TGCGCCAGCAGCACTGCTGGGGCCAACGTCCTGACTTTC. V usage is TRBV5-1 and J usage is TRBJ2-6; D is undetermined. From germline, CDR1 is SGHRS and CDR2 YFSETQ. Trimming left V 4 bases short and J 2 bases short, with 4 bases between. This CDR3 spans 13 amino acids.

The chain carries TRBV4-2 and TRBJ1-1; D is perhaps TRBD1 (6 bases). The V end lost 0 bases, the J end lost 2 bases, and 10 bases lay between the germline ends. CDR1 LGHNA and CDR2 YNFKEQ come from the germline V gene. The CDR3 contains 15 residues. CDR3 protein: CASSQETGLNTEAFF. The CDR3 nucleotides read TGTGCCAGCAGCCAAGAGACAGGCCTAAACACTGAAGCTTTCTTT.

As DNA, the CDR3 is TGTGCCAGCAGCTTGGCGGGACAGGAGGGCTACACCTTC. Translated: CASSLAGQEGYTF. The chain links TRBV7-3 to TRBJ1-2; TRBD1 matches at 8 bases. Germline trimming cut 3 bases from V and 8 bases from J; bases unmatched to any gene: 5. The germline V gene has CDR1 SGHTA and CDR2 FQGTGA. The CDR3 has 13 amino acids.

The genes are TRBV5-1 and TRBJ2-7; D is unresolved. The germline V gene encodes CDR1 SGHRS and CDR2 YFSETQ. The CDR3 contains 15 residues. V lost 0 bases and J lost 0, with 10 bases in between. The CDR3 DNA follows: TGCGCCAGCAGCTTGGGTGGCAGTGTCTCCTACGAGCAGTACTTC. Protein: CASSLGGSVSYEQYF.

The chain recombines TRBV10-3 with TRBJ1-1, with D possibly TRBD1 on 5 matching bases. CDR1 is ENHRY, CDR2 SYGVKD, per germline. Trimming shortened V by 8 bases and J by 0 bases, and 10 bases separated the two germline ends. The CDR3 sequence is 13 residues long. CDR3 sequence reads: CAIRGGLNTEAFF. As DNA, the CDR3 is TGTGCCATCCGGGGGGGTCTGAACACTGAAGCTTTCTTT.

The rearrangement joins TRBV21-1 to TRBJ2-1; the table names TRBD2, a call not compared with the DNA. TRBV21-1 is reported as a pseudogene. The CDR3 is 20 amino acids. The CDR3 nucleotides read TGTGCCAGCAGTCCTCCGGGACTAGCGGGAGCAGGGGACTCCTACAATGAGCAGTTCTTC. Translating gives CASSPPGLAGAGDSYNEQFF.

This sequence joins TRBV5-5 and TRBJ2-7; no clear D. The germline V gene encodes CDR1 SGHKS and CDR2 YYEKEE (reference sequence). This CDR3 is built from 15 residues. V shed 0 bases and J shed 6 bases, with 16 bases lying between them. The CDR3 loop reads CASSLGAYFKPEQYF. CDR3 nucleotides: TGTGCCAGCAGCTTGGGGGCCTACTTTAAGCCCGAGCAGTACTTC.

The chain joins TRBV27 to TRBJ1-5, with D possibly being TRBD1 (6 bases). CDR1 is MNHEY and CDR2 is SMNVEV in the germline V gene (reference sequence). The CDR3 has 15 amino acids. Trimming shortened V by 3 bases and J by 3 bases, and 12 bases separated the two germline ends. The CDR3 region is CASSLFRGDNQPQHF. For the CDR3, the DNA is TGTGCCAGCAGTTTGTTCAGGGGTGACAATCAGCCCCAGCATTTT.

The CDR3 DNA follows: TGTGCCAGCAGCTCCCTGAGAAATGTTACTACTCCAGCCTACGAGCAGTACTTC. It translates to CASSSLRNVTTPAYEQYF. The V and J genes are TRBV11-2 and TRBJ2-7; D not certain. CDR1 and CDR2 (germline): SGHAT, FQNNGV. The germline V and J ends were trimmed by 4 bases and 2 bases, with 24 bases remaining between them. The CDR3 runs to 18 residues.

This clone has just a few counts. J is TRBJ1-6 and V is TRBV7-9; 7 nucleotides align to TRBD1. Germline V gene lookup returns CDR1 SEHNR and CDR2 FQNEAQ (reference sequence). This CDR3 is 16 amino acids long. The junction had 10 bases not matched to a gene; V was cut back by 5 bases and J by 6 bases. The CDR3 DNA reads TGTGCCAGCAGCCTACAGGGGCCTCACGGTAATTCACCCCTCCACTTT. This codes for CASSLQGPHGNSPLHF.

CDR3 DNA sequence: TGTGCCAGCAGCCAAGGGACAGGGATGAACACTGAAGCTTTCTTT. This gives the protein CASSQGTGMNTEAFF. The chain has TRBV7-6 and TRBJ1-1; 9 bases map to TRBD1. Germline V gene sequence: CDR1 SGHVS, CDR2 FNYEAQ. This CDR3 spans 15 amino acids. J gave up 0 bases and V 5 bases, and 4 bases lay outside the gene matches.

The V gene is TRBV6-5, the J gene TRBJ1-3, with TRBD1 as a possible D gene (5 bases). Trimming removed 6 bases from V and 9 bases from J, with 12 bases in between. CDR1 MNHEY and CDR2 SVGAGI come from the germline V gene. The CDR3 is 12 residues long. The CDR3 DNA reads TGTGCCAGCAGAGTTAGGGGAGGCACCATATATTTT. Protein product: CASRVRGGTIYF.